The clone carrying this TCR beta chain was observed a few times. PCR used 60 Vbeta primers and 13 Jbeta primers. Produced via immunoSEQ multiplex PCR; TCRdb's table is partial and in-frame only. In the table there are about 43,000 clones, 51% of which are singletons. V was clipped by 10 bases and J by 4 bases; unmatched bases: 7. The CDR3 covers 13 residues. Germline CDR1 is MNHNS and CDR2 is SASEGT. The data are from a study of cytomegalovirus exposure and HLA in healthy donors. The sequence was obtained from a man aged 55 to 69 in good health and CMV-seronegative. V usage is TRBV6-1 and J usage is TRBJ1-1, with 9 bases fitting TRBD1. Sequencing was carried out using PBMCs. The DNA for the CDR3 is TGTGCCACCCGGGACAGGGCAGTCACTGAAGCTTTCTTT. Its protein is CATRDRAVTEAFF.